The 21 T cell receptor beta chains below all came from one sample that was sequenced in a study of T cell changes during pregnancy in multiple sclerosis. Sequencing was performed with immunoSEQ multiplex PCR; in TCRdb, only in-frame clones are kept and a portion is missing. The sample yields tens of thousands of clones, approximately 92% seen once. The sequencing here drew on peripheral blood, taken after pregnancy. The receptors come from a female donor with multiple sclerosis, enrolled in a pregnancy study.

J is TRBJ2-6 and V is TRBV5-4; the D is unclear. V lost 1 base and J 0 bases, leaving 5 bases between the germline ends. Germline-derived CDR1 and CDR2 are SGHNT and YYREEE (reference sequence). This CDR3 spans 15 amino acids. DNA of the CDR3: TGTGCCAGCAGCTTGACTTACTCTGGGGCCAACGTCCTGACTTTC. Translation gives CASSLTYSGANVLTF.

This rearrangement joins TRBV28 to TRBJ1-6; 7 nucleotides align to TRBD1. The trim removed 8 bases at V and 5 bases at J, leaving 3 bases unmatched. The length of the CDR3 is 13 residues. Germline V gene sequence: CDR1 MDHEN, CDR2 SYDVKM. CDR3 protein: CASGDRNNSPLHF. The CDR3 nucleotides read TGTGCCAGCGGGGACAGAAATAATTCACCCCTCCACTTT. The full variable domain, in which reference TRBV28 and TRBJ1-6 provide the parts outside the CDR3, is DVKVTQSSRYLVKRTGEKVFLECVQDMDHENMFWYRQDPGLGLRLIYFSYDVKMKEKGDIPEGYSVSREKKERFSLILESASTNQTSMYLCASGDRNNSPLHFGNGTRLTVT.

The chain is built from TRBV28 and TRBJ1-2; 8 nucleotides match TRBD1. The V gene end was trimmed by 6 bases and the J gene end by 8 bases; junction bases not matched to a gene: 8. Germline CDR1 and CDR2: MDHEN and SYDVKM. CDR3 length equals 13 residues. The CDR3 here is CASSLQGVRGYTF. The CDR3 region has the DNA TGTGCCAGCAGCTTACAGGGGGTACGCGGCTACACCTTC.

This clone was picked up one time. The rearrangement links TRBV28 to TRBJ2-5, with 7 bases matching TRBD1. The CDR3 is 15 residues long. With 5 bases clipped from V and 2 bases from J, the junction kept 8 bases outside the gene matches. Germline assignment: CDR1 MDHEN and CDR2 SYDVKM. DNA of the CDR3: TGTGCCAGCAGTATGACAGGGTTGGGGCAAGAGACCCAGTACTTC. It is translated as CASSMTGLGQETQYF.

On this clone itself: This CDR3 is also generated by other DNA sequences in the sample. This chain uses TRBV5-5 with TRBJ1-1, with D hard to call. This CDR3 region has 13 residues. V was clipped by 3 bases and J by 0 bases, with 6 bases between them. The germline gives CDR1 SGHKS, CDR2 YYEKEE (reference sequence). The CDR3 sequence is CASSSQLNTEAFF. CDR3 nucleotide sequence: TGTGCCAGCAGCTCACAGTTGAACACTGAAGCTTTCTTT.

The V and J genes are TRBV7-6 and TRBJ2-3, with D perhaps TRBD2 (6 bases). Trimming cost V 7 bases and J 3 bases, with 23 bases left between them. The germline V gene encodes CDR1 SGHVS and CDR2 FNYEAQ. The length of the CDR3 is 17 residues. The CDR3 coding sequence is TGTGCCAGCAACCCTACCCGAATTAGGAGGGGAACAGATACGCAGTATTTT. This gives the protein CASNPTRIRRGTDTQYF.

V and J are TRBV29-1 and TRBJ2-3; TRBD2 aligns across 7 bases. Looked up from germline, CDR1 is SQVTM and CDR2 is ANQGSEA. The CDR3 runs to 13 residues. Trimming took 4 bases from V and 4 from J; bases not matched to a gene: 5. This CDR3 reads CSVVRTSADTQYF. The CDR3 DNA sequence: TGCAGCGTTGTCCGGACTAGTGCAGATACGCAGTATTTT.

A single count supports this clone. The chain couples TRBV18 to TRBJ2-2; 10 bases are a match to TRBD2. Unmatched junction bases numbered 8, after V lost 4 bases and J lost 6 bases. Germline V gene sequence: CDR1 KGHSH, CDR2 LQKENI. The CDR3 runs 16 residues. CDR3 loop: CASSRTSGASAGELFF. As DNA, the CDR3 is TGTGCCAGCTCACGCACTAGCGGGGCTTCCGCCGGGGAGCTGTTTTTT.

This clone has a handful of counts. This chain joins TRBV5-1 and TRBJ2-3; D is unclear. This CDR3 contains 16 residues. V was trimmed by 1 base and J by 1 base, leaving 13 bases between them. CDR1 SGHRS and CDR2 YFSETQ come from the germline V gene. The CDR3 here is CASSLLANEGTDTQYF. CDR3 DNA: TGCGCCAGCAGCTTGTTAGCCAACGAGGGCACAGATACGCAGTATTTT. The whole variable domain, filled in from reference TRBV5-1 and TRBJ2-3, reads KAGVTQTPRYLIKTRGQQVTLSCSPISGHRSVSWYQQTPGQGLQFLFEYFSETQRNKGNFPGRFSGRQFSNSRSEMNVSTLELGDSALYLCASSLLANEGTDTQYFGPGTRLTVL.

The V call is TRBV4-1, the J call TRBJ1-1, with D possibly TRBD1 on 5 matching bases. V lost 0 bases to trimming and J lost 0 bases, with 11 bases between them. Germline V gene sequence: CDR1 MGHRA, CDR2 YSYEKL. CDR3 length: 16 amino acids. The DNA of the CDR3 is TGCGCCAGCAGCCAAGATCAGACAGAGATGAACACTGAAGCTTTCTTT. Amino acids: CASSQDQTEMNTEAFF.

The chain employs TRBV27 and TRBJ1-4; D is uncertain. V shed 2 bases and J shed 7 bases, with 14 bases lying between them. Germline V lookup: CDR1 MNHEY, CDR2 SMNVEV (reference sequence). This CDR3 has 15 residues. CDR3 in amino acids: CASSLESAVGEKLFF. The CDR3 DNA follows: TGTGCCAGCAGTTTAGAGTCGGCGGTCGGTGAAAAACTGTTTTTT.

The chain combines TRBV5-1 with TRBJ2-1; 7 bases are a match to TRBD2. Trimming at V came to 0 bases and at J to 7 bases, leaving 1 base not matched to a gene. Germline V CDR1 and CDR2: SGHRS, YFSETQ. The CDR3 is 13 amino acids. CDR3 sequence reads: CASSLVSGNEQFF. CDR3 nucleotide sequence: TGCGCCAGCAGCTTGGTTAGCGGGAATGAGCAGTTCTTC.

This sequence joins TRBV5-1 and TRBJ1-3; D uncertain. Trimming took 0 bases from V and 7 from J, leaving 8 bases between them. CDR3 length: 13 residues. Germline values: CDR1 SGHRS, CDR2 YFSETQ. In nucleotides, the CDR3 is TGCGCCAGCAGCTTGGATCAGGATAACACCATATATTTT. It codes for CASSLDQDNTIYF. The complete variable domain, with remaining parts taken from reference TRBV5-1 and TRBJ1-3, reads KAGVTQTPRYLIKTRGQQVTLSCSPISGHRSVSWYQQTPGQGLQFLFEYFSETQRNKGNFPGRFSGRQFSNSRSEMNVSTLELGDSALYLCASSLDQDNTIYFGEGSWLTVV.

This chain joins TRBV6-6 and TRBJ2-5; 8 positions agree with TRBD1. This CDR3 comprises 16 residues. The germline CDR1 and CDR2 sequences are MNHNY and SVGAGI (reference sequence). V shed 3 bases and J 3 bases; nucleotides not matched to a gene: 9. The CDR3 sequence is CASSYGGQDGKETQYF. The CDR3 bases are TGTGCCAGCAGTTATGGGGGACAGGATGGTAAAGAGACCCAGTACTTC.

CDR3 sequence reads: CASRFQGAGNTIYF. The DNA for the CDR3 is TGCGCCAGCAGGTTCCAGGGGGCTGGAAACACCATATATTTT. The chain recombines TRBV5-1 with TRBJ1-3, with 7 bases matching TRBD1. This CDR3 has 14 residues. V shed 5 bases, J shed 2 bases, and the junction held 4 bases outside the gene matches. Germline V CDR1 and CDR2: SGHRS, YFSETQ.

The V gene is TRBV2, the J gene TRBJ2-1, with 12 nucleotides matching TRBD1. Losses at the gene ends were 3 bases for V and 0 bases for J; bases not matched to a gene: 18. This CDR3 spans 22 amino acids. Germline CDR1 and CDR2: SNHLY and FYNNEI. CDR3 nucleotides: TGTGCCAGCAGTGACTTGGGGTTCTGGGGACAGGGGGCGCGGGGCTCCTACAATGAGCAGTTCTTC. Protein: CASSDLGFWGQGARGSYNEQFF.

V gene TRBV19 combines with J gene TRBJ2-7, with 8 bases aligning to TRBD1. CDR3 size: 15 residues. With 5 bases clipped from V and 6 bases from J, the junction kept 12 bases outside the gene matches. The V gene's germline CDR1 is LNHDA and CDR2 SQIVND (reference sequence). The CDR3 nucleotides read TGTGCCAGTAGTGCTGGGGCAGGGGGCTGGGGCGAGCAGTACTTC. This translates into CASSAGAGGWGEQYF.

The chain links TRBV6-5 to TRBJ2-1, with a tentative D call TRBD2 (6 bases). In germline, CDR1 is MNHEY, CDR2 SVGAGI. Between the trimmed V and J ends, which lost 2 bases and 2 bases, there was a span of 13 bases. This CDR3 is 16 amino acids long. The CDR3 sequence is CASSYGGNIAYNEQFF. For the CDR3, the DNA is TGTGCCAGCAGTTACGGGGGGAATATCGCCTACAATGAGCAGTTCTTC.

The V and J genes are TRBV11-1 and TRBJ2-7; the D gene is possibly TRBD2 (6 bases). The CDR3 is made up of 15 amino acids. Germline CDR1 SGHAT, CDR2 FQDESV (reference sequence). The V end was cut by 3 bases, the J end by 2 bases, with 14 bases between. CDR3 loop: CASSLGGIETYEQYF. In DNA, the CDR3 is TGTGCCAGCAGCTTGGGCGGGATCGAAACCTACGAGCAGTACTTC.

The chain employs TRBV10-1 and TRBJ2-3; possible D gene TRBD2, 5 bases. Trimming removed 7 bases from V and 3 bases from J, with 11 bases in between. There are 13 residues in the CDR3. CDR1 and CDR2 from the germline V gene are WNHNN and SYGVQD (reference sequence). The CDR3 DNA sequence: TGCGCCAGCAACGCGGGCGGGACAGATACGCAGTATTTT. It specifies CASNAGGTDTQYF.

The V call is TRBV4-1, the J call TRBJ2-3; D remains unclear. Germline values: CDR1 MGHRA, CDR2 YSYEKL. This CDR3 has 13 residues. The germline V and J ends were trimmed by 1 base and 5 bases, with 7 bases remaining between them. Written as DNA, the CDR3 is TGCGCCAGCAGCCAAGGATCAGAAGATACGCAGTATTTT. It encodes CASSQGSEDTQYF.